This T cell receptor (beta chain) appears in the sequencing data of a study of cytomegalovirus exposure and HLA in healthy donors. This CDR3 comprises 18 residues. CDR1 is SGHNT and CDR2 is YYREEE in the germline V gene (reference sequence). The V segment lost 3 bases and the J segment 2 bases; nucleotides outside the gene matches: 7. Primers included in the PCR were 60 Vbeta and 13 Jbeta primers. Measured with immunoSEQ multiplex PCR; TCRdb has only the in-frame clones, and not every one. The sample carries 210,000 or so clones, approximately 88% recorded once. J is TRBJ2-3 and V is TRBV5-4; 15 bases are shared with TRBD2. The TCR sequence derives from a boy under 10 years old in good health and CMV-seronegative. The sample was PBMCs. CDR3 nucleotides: TGTGCCAGCAGCTCCTCCGGGACTAGCGGGGGGAACACAGATACGCAGTATTTT. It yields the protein CASSSSGTSGGNTDTQYF. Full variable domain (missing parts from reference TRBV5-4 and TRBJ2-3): ETGVTQSPTHLIKTRGQQVTLRCSSQSGHNTVSWYQQALGQGPQFIFQYYREEENGRGNFPPRFSGLQFPNYSSELNVNALELDDSALYLCASSSSGTSGGNTDTQYFGPGTRLTVL.